This T cell receptor beta chain was found in a study of metastatic and nonmetastatic thyroid tumors. Thyroid surgery was performed in patients who had received no treatment beforehand. Using MiXCR, TCRdb reanalyzed the PCR reads. The table has around 31,000 clones, about a fifth seen once. This clone came up many times. This sequence originates from a male donor with papillary thyroid cancer or a benign thyroid nodule (not recorded which). Some clones in this sample may be carry-over from other donors' samples. The sample consisted of tumor tissue.

The CDR3 loop reads CASSFTRNTEAFF. CDR3 DNA sequence: TGTGCCAGCAGTTTCACACGGAACACTGAAGCTTTCTTT. The chain combines TRBV6-2 or TRBV6-3 with TRBJ1-1, with no clear D. Trimming pared 4 bases from V and 1 base from J, leaving 7 bases between. Per germline, CDR1 MNHEY and CDR2 SVGEGT. This CDR3 has 13 amino acids.